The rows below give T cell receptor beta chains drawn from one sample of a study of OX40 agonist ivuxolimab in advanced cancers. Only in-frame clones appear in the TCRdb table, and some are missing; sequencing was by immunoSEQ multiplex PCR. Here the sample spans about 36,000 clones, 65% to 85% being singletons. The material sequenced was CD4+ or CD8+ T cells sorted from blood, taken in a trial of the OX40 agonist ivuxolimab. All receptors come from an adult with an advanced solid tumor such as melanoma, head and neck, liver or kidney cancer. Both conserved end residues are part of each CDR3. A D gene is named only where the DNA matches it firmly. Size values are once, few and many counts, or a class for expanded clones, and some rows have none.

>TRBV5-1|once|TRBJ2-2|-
TGCGCCAGCAGCCCGTCCGGGGGCGGGAGCGCCGGGGAGCTGTTTTTT
CASSPSGGGSAGELFF
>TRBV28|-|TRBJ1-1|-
TGTGCCAGTCAGTCTCTAGGGTGGAGCACTGAAGCTTTCTTT
CASQSLGWSTEAFF
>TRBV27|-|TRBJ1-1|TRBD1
TGTGCCAGCAGTCCCGGGGGCAGGGGGCCTAATGGTGAAGCTTTCTTT
CASSPGGRGPNGEAFF
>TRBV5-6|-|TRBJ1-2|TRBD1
TGTGCCAGCAGCTCCGGGACAGGGGATGGCTACACCTTC
CASSSGTGDGYTF
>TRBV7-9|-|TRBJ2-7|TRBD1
TGTGCCAGCAGCTTAGCCGGACAGGGACAGTTGAACGAGCAGTACTTC
CASSLAGQGQLNEQYF
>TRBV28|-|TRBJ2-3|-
TGTGCCAGCAGTTCCCCGGACCATTTTGGCACAGATACGCAGTATTTT
CASSSPDHFGTDTQYF
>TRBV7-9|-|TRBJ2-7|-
TGTGCCAGCAGCTTAACGGGACTGAACGAGGAGCAGTACTTC
CASSLTGLNEEQYF
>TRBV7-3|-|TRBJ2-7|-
TGTGCCAGCAGCCGACAGGATACCTACGAGCAGTACTTC
CASSRQDTYEQYF
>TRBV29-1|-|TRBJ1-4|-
TGCAGCGTTGAAGAAGGTGGTGGGGAACTGTTTTTT
CSVEEGGGELFF
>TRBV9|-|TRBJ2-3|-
TGTGCCAGCAGCGTTGGGGCAGGGGTTTTGGATACGCAGTATTTT
CASSVGAGVLDTQYF
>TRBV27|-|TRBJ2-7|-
TGTGCCAGCAGTCCCCTGGAGACCCCTACCTACGAGCAGTACTTC
CASSPLETPTYEQYF
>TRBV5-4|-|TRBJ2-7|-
TGTGCCAGCAGCTTGGTTTCTGGGAACGAGCAGTACTTC
CASSLVSGNEQYF
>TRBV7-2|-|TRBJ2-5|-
TGTGCCAGGCGGGCAGGCAAGGTATTAGAGACCCAGTACTTC
CARRAGKVLETQYF
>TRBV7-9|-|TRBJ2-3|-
TGTGCCAGCAGCCGAATGGAAGGGGATACGCAGTATTTT
CASSRMEGDTQYF
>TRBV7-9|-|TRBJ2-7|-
TGTGCCAGCAGCTTAGGTCAGGAAGGGGACGAGCAGTACTTC
CASSLGQEGDEQYF
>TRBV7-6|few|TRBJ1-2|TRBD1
TGTGCCAGCAGCTTAGGGACAGGCTATGGCTACACCTTC
CASSLGTGYGYTF
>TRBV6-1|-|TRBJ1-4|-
TGTGCCAGCAGTGAAAATTTCGAGTCCCGGAAGAAACTGTTTTTT
CASSENFESRKKLFF
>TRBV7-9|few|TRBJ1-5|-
TGTGCCAGCAGCTTAGGTACCCAGCCCCAGCATTTT
CASSLGTQPQHF
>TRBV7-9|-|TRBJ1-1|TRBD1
TGTGCCAGCAGCAAAGGACAGGCGGCTGAAGCTTTCTTT
CASSKGQAAEAFF
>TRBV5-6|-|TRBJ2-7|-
TGTGCCAGCAGCACTGACTACTACGAGCAGTACTTC
CASSTDYYEQYF
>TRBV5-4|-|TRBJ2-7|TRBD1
TGTGCCAGCAGCTTGCGGGGACAGGTCTACGAGCAGTACTTC
CASSLRGQVYEQYF
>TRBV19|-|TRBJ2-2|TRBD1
TGTGCCAGTAGTATCCGGACAGGGACGGACACCGGGGAGCTGTTTTTT
CASSIRTGTDTGELFF
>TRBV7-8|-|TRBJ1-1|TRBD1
TGTGCCAGCAGCTTCGCGGGACAGGGGAACACTGAAGCTTTCTTT
CASSFAGQGNTEAFF
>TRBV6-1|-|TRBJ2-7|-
TGTGCCAGCAGTGTCCTGGGTTCCTACGAGCAGTACTTC
CASSVLGSYEQYF
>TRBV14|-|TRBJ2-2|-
TGTGCCAGCTCAACAGGGCCTGCTACCGGGGAGCTGTTTTTT
CASSTGPATGELFF
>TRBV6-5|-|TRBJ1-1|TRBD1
TGTGCCAGCAGTTGGGGACAGAAGGCTGAAGCTTTCTTT
CASSWGQKAEAFF
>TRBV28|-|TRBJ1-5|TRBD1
TGTGCCAGCAGTTTTGGACAGGGGGTCGGTAATCAGCCCCAGCATTTT
CASSFGQGVGNQPQHF
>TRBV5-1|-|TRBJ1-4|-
TGCGCCAGCAGCCCATTAGGACACCTTAATGAAAAACTGTTTTTT
CASSPLGHLNEKLFF
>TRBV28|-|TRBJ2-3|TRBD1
TGTGCCAGCAGTTTATTTTTAATGGCGGACAGGGGGGAGGCGGTTACTAGCACAGATACGCAGTATTTT
CASSLFLMADRGEAVTSTDTQYF
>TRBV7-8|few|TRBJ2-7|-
TGTGCCAGCAGCTTAAGTACAGGGAGCGAGCAGTACTTC
CASSLSTGSEQYF
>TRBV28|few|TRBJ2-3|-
TGTGCCAGCAGTTTAAGCTCGGGAGCCCCTCGCACAGATACGCAGTATTTT
CASSLSSGAPRTDTQYF
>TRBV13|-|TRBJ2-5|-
TGTGCCAGCAGCTCCGAAGGAGCGCAAGAGACCCAGTACTTC
CASSSEGAQETQYF
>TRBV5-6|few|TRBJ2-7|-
TGTGCCAGCAGCTTGGTGGGCAGCTCCTACGAGCAGTACTTC
CASSLVGSSYEQYF